This passage covers 7 T cell receptor beta chains from one sample sequenced in a study of shared clonotypes between healthy human individuals. Using immunoSEQ multiplex PCR, the repertoire was profiled, and TCRdb retains in-frame clones only, with some absent. The data hold about 2 million clones, with roughly 94% observed a single time. The sequencing input was naive CD4+ T cells sorted from blood. Subset reported: CD45RA+ positively selected. Receptor source: a man aged 18 to 35 in good health.

The genes are TRBV28 and TRBJ2-6, with D possibly called TRBD1 or TRBD2 (6 bases each). CDR1 and CDR2 (germline): MDHEN, SYDVKM. Trimming shortened V by 2 bases and J by 4 bases, and 9 bases separated the two germline ends. CDR3 length equals 15 residues. The CDR3 DNA reads TGTGCCAGCAGTTTACGGGGGCTCGGGGCCAACGTCCTGACTTTC. Translation gives CASSLRGLGANVLTF.

V gene TRBV9 combines with J gene TRBJ2-5; D may be TRBD2 (6 bases). CDR3 length: 16 amino acids. Germline V gives CDR1 SGDLS, CDR2 YYNGEE. V lost 0 bases, J lost 0 bases, and 12 bases lay in between. CDR3 region: CASSVATWEDQETQYF. DNA of the CDR3: TGTGCCAGCAGCGTAGCTACTTGGGAGGACCAAGAGACCCAGTACTTC.

For this clone: Distinct nucleotide sequences in the sample also encode this CDR3. V and J are TRBV7-2 and TRBJ2-7; D possibly matches TRBD1 or TRBD2 (5 bases each). The germline V gene has CDR1 SGHTA and CDR2 FQGNSA. V was shortened by 0 bases and J by 0 bases, with 9 bases between the two germline ends. CDR3 length: 15 residues. The CDR3 loop reads CASSLAPGGSYEQYF. In DNA form, the CDR3 reads TGTGCCAGCAGCTTAGCGCCTGGGGGCTCCTACGAGCAGTACTTC. The complete variable domain, with remaining parts taken from reference TRBV7-2 and TRBJ2-7, reads GAGVSQSPSNKVTEKGKDVELRCDPISGHTALYWYRQSLGQGLEFLIYFQGNSAPDKSGLPSDRFSAERTGGSVSTLTIQRTQQEDSAVYLCASSLAPGGSYEQYFGPGTRLTVT.

V is TRBV9 and J is TRBJ1-1; D might be TRBD1 (6 bases). There are 18 residues in the CDR3. Germline assignment: CDR1 SGDLS and CDR2 YYNGEE. Trimming pared 3 bases from V and 0 bases from J, leaving 21 bases between. The CDR3 here is CASSGTPGGASMNTEAFF. CDR3 nucleotide sequence: TGTGCCAGCAGCGGGACTCCCGGGGGGGCATCCATGAACACTGAAGCTTTCTTT.

The chain has TRBV7-6 and TRBJ2-5; a possible D gene is TRBD1 (6 bases). The CDR3 is made up of 14 amino acids. The V gene lost 5 bases and the J gene lost 2 bases, with 12 bases spanning the gap. In germline, CDR1 is SGHVS, CDR2 FNYEAQ. The CDR3 region is CASSASRGQETQYF. CDR3 nucleotide sequence: TGTGCCAGCAGCGCAAGCAGGGGACAAGAGACCCAGTACTTC.

The J gene is TRBJ2-6, the V gene TRBV6-4; D may correspond to TRBD1 or TRBD2 (5 bases each). The CDR3 is 15 residues long. Between the trimmed V and J ends, which lost 8 bases and 4 bases, there was a span of 15 bases. Per germline, CDR1 MRHNA and CDR2 SNTAGT. The CDR3 is CASSGEWDGANVLTF. CDR3 DNA: TGTGCCAGCTCTGGCGAATGGGACGGGGCCAACGTCCTGACTTTC.

The V and J genes are TRBV7-9 and TRBJ1-1; weak D call: TRBD1 (5 bases). Trimming removed 4 bases at V and 3 bases at J, with 18 bases between. CDR1 and CDR2 (germline): SEHNR, FQNEAQ (reference sequence). The CDR3 length is 16 residues. CDR3 sequence reads: CASSSTDYGGYTEAFF. The CDR3 DNA is TGTGCCAGCAGCTCGACCGACTATGGGGGGTACACTGAAGCTTTCTTT.